This T cell receptor (beta chain) emerged from a study of T-cell memory formation after mild COVID-19 (dated by TCRdb to the early 2020s). Study-level background: TCR sequence clusters from the two donors were largely donor specific. In a couple of donors, T-cell clones that expanded and contracted after mild COVID-19 were followed by sequencing TCRalpha and TCRbeta repertoires longitudinally. The cohort was made up of two young adult volunteers, one female and one male, who were previously healthy. Broader findings and caveats from the paper: Clones contracting from day 15 to 85 had balanced CD4/CD8 phenotypes, while a second wave expanding from day 15 to 37 was biased towards CD4+. The detection of some responding clones in pre-infection memory suggests that pre-existing cross-reactive memory T cells joined the SARS-CoV-2 response. Only two mild cases were covered in the study, and larger cohorts including severe cases with pre-infection samples were considered necessary. Contracting CD4+ clones turned up mainly in the CM and EM memory subsets, whereas EMRA was where CD8+ clones were enriched. Whether the second-wave clones peaking on day 37 were SARS-CoV-2 specific was not confirmed.

As concerns this clonotype: Its antigen is unknown. No base quality values were provided; no much bigger clone lies one nucleotide off.

Sequenced using an Illumina NovaSeq 6000. Using 5'RACE with constant-segment primers, TCRalpha and TCRbeta cDNA libraries were constructed, with sample barcodes and unique molecular identifiers added in the process. RNA was extracted from every sample with Trizol reagent. Amplification of the libraries took two PCR steps, and the second step added a second sample barcode plus Illumina TruSeq adapters. Sequencing of the libraries was done on an Illumina NovaSeq, producing 2 x 150 bp paired-end reads. Under the source paper's analysis protocol: Reads were demultiplexed and collapsed into UMI-guided consensus sequences with migec v1.2.7. With mixcr v2.1.11, UMI consensuses were aligned to TRA and TRB V and J templates and assembled into clonotypes. Expanded or contracted clonotypes were those called significant by both edgeR and NoisET, with noise models trained on biological replicates. edgeR calls used a false discovery rate-adjusted p below 0.01 and a log2 fold-change threshold of 1. As an exploratory analysis of dynamics, max-normalized trajectories of the 1000 most abundant clonotypes were examined with PCA combined with hierarchical clustering. Separately sequenced CD4+ and CD8+ repertoires were used to assign the CD4 or CD8 phenotype of responding clones. Using fastp trimming at Q25 and MiXCR clonotype assembly, TCRdb reanalyzed the public sequencing data and kept in-frame beta chains. Rows matching on CDR3 protein sequence are summarized as one entry with the most common DNA and genes. The V and J calls, along with clone size, are taken from TCRdb and not from the paper's own processing. Counted in this sample were around 440,000 distinct CDR3 sequences; roughly 20% of them appeared once. The ten largest clones take up 9% to 15% of the sample.

PBMCs were isolated by Ficoll-Paque density gradient centrifugation. There are 12 amino acids in the CDR3, from cysteine to phenylalanine inclusive. CDR3 DNA is the only sequence kept; it has 36 bases, read in frame from the first base. The chain is encoded by TRBV21-1 joined to TRBJ2-2. TRBV21-1 is an annotated pseudogene. Sequencing input: PBMCs or a T cell subset sorted from them (not recorded which). The receptor was derived from an adult woman who had mild COVID-19 (a few samples of this study predate the infection). The sample titles of this study are shuffled in the database, so cell type and time point are left out; the donor was told from shared clones. The CDR3 is CASRYYTGELFF. Read as DNA, the sequence is TGTGCCAGCCGATATTACACCGGGGAGCTGTTTTTT.